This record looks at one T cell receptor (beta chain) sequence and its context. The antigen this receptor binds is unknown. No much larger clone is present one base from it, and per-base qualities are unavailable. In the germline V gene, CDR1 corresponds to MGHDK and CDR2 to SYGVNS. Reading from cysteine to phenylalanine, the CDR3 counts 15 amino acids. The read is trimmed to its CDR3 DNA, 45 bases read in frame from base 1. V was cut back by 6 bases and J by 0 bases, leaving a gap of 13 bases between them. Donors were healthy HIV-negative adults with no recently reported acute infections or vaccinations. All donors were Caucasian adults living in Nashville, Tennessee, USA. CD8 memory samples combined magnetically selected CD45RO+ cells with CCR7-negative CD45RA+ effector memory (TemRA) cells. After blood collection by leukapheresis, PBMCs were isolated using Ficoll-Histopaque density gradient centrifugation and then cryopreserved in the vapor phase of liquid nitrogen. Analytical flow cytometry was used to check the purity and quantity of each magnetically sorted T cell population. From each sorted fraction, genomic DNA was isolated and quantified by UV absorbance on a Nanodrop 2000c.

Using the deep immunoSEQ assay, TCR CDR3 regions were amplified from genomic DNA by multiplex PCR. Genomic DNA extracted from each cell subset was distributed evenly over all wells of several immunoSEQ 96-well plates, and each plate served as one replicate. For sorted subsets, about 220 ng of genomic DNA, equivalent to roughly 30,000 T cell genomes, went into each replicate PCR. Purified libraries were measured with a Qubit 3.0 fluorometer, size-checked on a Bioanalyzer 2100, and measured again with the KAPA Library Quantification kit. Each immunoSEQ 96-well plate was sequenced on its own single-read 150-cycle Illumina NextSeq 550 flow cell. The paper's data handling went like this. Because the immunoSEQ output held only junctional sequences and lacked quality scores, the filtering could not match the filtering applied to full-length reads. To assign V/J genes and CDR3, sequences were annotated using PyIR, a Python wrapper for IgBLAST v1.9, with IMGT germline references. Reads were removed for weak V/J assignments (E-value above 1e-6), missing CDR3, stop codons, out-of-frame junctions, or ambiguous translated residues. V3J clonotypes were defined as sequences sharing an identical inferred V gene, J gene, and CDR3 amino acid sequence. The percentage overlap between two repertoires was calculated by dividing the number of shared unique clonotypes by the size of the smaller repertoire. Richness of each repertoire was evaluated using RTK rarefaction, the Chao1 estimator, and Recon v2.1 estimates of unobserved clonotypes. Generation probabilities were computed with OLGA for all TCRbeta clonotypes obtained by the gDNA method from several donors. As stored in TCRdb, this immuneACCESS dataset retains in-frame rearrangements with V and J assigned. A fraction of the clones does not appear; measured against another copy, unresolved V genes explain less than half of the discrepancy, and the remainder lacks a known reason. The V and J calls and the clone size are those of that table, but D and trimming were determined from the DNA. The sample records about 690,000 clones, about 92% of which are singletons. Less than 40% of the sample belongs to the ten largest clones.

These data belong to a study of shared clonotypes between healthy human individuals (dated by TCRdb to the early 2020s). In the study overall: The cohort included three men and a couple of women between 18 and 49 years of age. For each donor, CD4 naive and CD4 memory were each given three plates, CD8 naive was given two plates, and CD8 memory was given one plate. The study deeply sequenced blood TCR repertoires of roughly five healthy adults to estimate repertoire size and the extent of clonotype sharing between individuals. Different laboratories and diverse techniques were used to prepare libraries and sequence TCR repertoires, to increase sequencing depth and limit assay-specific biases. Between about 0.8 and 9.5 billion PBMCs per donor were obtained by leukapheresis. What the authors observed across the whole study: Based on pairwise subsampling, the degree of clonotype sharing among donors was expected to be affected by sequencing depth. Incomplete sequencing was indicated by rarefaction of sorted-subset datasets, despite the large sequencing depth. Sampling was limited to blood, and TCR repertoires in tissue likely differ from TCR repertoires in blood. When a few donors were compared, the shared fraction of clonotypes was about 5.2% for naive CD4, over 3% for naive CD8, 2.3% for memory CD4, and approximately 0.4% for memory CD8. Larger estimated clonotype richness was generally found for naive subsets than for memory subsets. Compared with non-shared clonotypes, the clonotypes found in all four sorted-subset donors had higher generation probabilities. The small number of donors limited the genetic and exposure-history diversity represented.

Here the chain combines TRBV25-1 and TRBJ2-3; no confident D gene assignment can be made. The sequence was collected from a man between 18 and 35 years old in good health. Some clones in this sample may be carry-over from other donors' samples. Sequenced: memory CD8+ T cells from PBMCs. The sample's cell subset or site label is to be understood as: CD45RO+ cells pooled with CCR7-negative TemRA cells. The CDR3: CASSAVPTSTDTQYF. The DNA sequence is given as TGTGCCAGCAGCGCGGTACCAACTAGCACAGATACGCAGTATTTT.